This entry concerns a single T cell receptor (beta chain). This clonotype was seen many times. The target of this receptor is not known. No much larger clone is present one base from it, and per-base qualities are unavailable. The data originate from a study of T and B cells in COVID-19 patients (dated by TCRdb to 2020 to 2021). For context, the study as a whole: Using TRB and IGH repertoire sequencing of peripheral blood, the study characterized adaptive immunity in COVID-19 patients who had active infection or had recovered. A recovered cohort included 15 to 19 patients who provided 20 to 25 samples, and most of these patients had mild to moderate COVID-19 treated on an outpatient basis. Patients in the recovered cohort had a median age of around 31 years, compared with over 60 years for patients in the active-infection cohort. Of the roughly 18 patients in the active-infection cohort, fewer than 15 were critically ill and needed mechanical ventilation or ECMO. In the active-infection cohort, about 90% of the 20 patients had comorbidities linked to unfavorable COVID-19 outcome. The repository of TCR and BCR sequences included some 70 time points from roughly 35 patients, and more than 8.3 million TCR sequences were analysed. Two patients were included in both the recovered and active cohorts because samples were available from active disease and after recovery. Repertoire analyses used an age-matched reference group of roughly 39 healthy donors who were negative for COVID-19 antibodies as the comparison. Up to roughly 10 follow-up blood samples were collected per patient, with some samples spanning different disease stages in the same individual.

The reads were generated on an Illumina MiSeq. TRB rearrangements were amplified by multiplex PCR with BIOMED2 TRB-A/B primer pools. Illumina-compatible adapters and 7-nucleotide sample barcodes were attached to the amplicons in two consecutive PCRs. Phusion HS II polymerase was used for all library PCRs. Amplicons were gel-purified with the NucleoSpin Gel and PCR Clean-up kit, quantified on Qubit, and pooled at about 4 nM. Amplicon pool quality was checked on an Agilent 2100 Bioanalyzer before Illumina next-generation sequencing. The original pipeline was this. MiXCR 3.0.8 with the default MiXCR reference library was used to annotate TRB rearrangements. Sequences with fewer than 2 reads and non-productive reads were filtered out, and every unique CDR3 nucleotide sequence was treated as a single clone. R 3.5.1 was used to calculate clonality, diversity, richness and V-J gene usage. TCR clustering by CDR3 similarity used GLIPH2, with generation probabilities calculated by OLGA. GLIPH2 clusters were kept only if they contained at least four unique TCR clonotypes found in at least three individuals. Using fastp trimming at Q25 and MiXCR clonotype assembly, TCRdb reanalyzed the public sequencing data and kept in-frame beta chains. Each CDR3 protein gets just one entry, which takes the most common genes and DNA from the rows behind it. The V and J calls and clone size are TCRdb's, not the authors'. The sample table holds tens of thousands of distinct CDR3 sequences, of which about 30% were seen once. Jointly, the top ten make up about 1.7% of the sample.

The V end loses 4 bases and the J end loses 6 bases, and a stretch of 19 bases separates them. From the cysteine up to the phenylalanine, the CDR3 has a length of 16 residues. Left in the record is the CDR3 DNA by itself, 48 bases read in frame from the first base. Sequences LNHDA (CDR1) and SQIVND (CDR2) are obtained from the germline V gene (reference sequence). The study at large found these results: Blood samples obtained from mildly ill patients during symptoms, as well as early samples obtained from severe cases, were available only in scarce numbers. The cohort was judged too small for assessing how HLA contributes to COVID-19 susceptibility or severity. Prospective validation of the reported TCR clusters was stated to be required before clinical use. During active COVID-19 the TRB repertoires were highly clonal, but at recovery diversity and richness rose above the levels seen in healthy donors. Strongly skewed TRBV/TRBJ gene usage was reported in patients with COVID-19. A total of 2,000 to 2,500 exclusive TCR clusters, including approximately 33 low-pGen clusters, were found in the recovered cohort. Specific T cell subsets (CD4+/Treg/CD8+) and sorted SARS-CoV-2-responsive or tetramer+ T cells had not yet been sequenced, and these experiments were ongoing.

TRB repertoires were amplified using about 220-550 ng of genomic DNA isolated from blood. Sequencing was carried out using blood. The TCR comes from a human donor who had recovered from COVID-19. The chain was built from TRBV19 and TRBJ2-1, with TRBD2 tentatively as D gene (6 bases match). The CDR3 reads as follows: CASSRTPGAGLNEQFF. The nucleotide sequence is given as TGTGCCAGTAGTAGAACCCCGGGAGCGGGTCTCAATGAGCAGTTCTTC.